A selection of T cell receptor beta chains follows, all from one sample in a study of neurological immune-mediated disorders. TCRdb analysed the 5' RACE reads with MiXCR anew, one entry per CDR3 protein. The table includes 71,000 or so distinct CDR3 sequences, approximately 5% detected once. The specimen sequenced was PBMCs. The receptors originated from a young woman with multiple sclerosis. Both conserved end residues are part of each CDR3. The D gene is left open where the match is weak. Expanded clones get a size class; other rows say once, few or many, or leave the size out.

clone size: few
D gene: -
J gene: TRBJ2-1
V gene: TRBV7-7
CDR3 protein: CASSLDGMGDEQFF
CDR3 DNA: TGTGCCAGCAGCTTAGATGGGATGGGGGATGAGCAGTTCTTC

clone size: many
D gene: TRBD2
J gene: TRBJ2-5
V gene: TRBV5-1
CDR3 protein: CASSLVSGGLQETQYF
CDR3 DNA: TGCGCCAGCAGCTTGGTTAGCGGGGGCCTCCAAGAGACCCAGTACTTC

clone size: -
D gene: -
J gene: TRBJ2-1
V gene: TRBV5-1
CDR3 protein: CASSLPEGGEQFF
CDR3 DNA: TGCGCCAGCAGCTTGCCCGAGGGAGGTGAGCAGTTCTTC

clone size: many
D gene: -
J gene: TRBJ2-7
V gene: TRBV11-2
CDR3 protein: CASSLGVVPSYEQYF
CDR3 DNA: TGTGCCAGCAGCTTAGGAGTAGTTCCTTCCTACGAGCAGTACTTC

clone size: many
D gene: TRBD1
J gene: TRBJ1-5
V gene: TRBV20-1
CDR3 protein: CSSSTGPNQPQHF
CDR3 DNA: TGCAGTTCTTCGACAGGGCCTAATCAGCCCCAGCATTTT

clone size: many
D gene: -
J gene: TRBJ1-1
V gene: TRBV5-1
CDR3 protein: CASSPEVLNTEAFF
CDR3 DNA: TGCGCCAGCAGCCCGGAGGTTTTGAACACTGAAGCTTTCTTT

clone size: many
D gene: -
J gene: TRBJ1-1
V gene: TRBV5-1
CDR3 protein: CASRLGEVNTEAFF
CDR3 DNA: TGCGCCAGCAGACTTGGAGAGGTGAACACTGAAGCTTTCTTT

clone size: few
D gene: -
J gene: TRBJ1-2
V gene: TRBV3-1
CDR3 protein: CASSQGYGYTF
CDR3 DNA: TGTGCCAGCAGCCAGGGATATGGCTACACCTTC

clone size: few
D gene: TRBD2
J gene: TRBJ2-1
V gene: TRBV13
CDR3 protein: CASSQELAGGGEQFF
CDR3 DNA: TGTGCCAGCAGCCAAGAATTAGCGGGAGGAGGTGAGCAGTTCTTC

clone size: many
D gene: TRBD2
J gene: TRBJ2-3
V gene: TRBV5-1
CDR3 protein: CASSLARLAGFVPDTQYF
CDR3 DNA: TGCGCCAGCAGCTTGGCTCGGCTAGCGGGCTTTGTTCCAGATACGCAGTATTTT

clone size: -
D gene: -
J gene: TRBJ1-6
V gene: TRBV24-1
CDR3 protein: CATSDAGLTLNF
CDR3 DNA: TGTGCCACCAGTGACGCGGGGTTAACCCTCAACTTT

clone size: -
D gene: -
J gene: TRBJ2-3
V gene: TRBV2
CDR3 protein: CASSARAGYTDTQYF
CDR3 DNA: TGTGCCAGCAGTGCCAGGGCAGGGTACACAGATACGCAGTATTTT

clone size: many
D gene: -
J gene: TRBJ1-2
V gene: TRBV20-1
CDR3 protein: CSARDQTPTLHGYTF
CDR3 DNA: TGCAGTGCTAGAGATCAGACACCTACCCTTCATGGCTACACCTTC

clone size: many
D gene: TRBD1
J gene: TRBJ1-2
V gene: TRBV6-1
CDR3 protein: CASSEEDRGNYGYTF
CDR3 DNA: TGTGCCAGCAGTGAAGAAGACAGGGGTAACTATGGCTACACCTTC

clone size: -
D gene: -
J gene: TRBJ1-1
V gene: TRBV5-4
CDR3 protein: CASSWGPLLDEAFF
CDR3 DNA: TGTGCCAGCAGCTGGGGACCGCTCCTCGATGAAGCTTTCTTT

clone size: many
D gene: TRBD2
J gene: TRBJ2-1
V gene: TRBV20-1
CDR3 protein: CSARDPLAVSYNEQFF
CDR3 DNA: TGCAGTGCTAGAGACCCCCTAGCGGTCTCCTACAATGAGCAGTTCTTC

clone size: many
D gene: TRBD2
J gene: TRBJ2-3
V gene: TRBV20-1
CDR3 protein: CSARASRLASTDTQYF
CDR3 DNA: TGCAGTGCTAGAGCCTCGCGACTAGCGAGCACAGATACGCAGTATTTT

clone size: many
D gene: -
J gene: TRBJ1-4
V gene: TRBV5-1
CDR3 protein: CASSLMGAGEKLFF
CDR3 DNA: TGCGCCAGCAGCTTGATGGGGGCTGGTGAAAAACTGTTTTTT

clone size: many
D gene: TRBD2
J gene: TRBJ2-1
V gene: TRBV5-1
CDR3 protein: CASSTGLVTPNEQFF
CDR3 DNA: TGCGCCAGCAGCACCGGACTAGTCACCCCCAATGAGCAGTTCTTC

clone size: many
D gene: -
J gene: TRBJ1-2
V gene: TRBV27
CDR3 protein: CASSLNRDNGYTF
CDR3 DNA: TGTGCCAGCAGTTTAAACCGGGACAATGGCTACACCTTC

clone size: few
D gene: -
J gene: TRBJ2-1
V gene: TRBV7-8
CDR3 protein: CASSLVVQGARREGKDEQFF
CDR3 DNA: TGTGCCAGCAGCTTAGTCGTCCAGGGGGCGAGGCGGGAGGGCAAAGATGAGCAGTTCTTC

clone size: many
D gene: -
J gene: TRBJ1-5
V gene: TRBV4-2
CDR3 protein: CASSQEGHGYSNQPQHF
CDR3 DNA: TGTGCCAGCAGCCAAGAAGGGCACGGCTATAGCAATCAGCCCCAGCATTTT

clone size: many
D gene: TRBD1
J gene: TRBJ2-2
V gene: TRBV5-1
CDR3 protein: CASSRDRNTGELFF
CDR3 DNA: TGCGCCAGCAGCCGGGACAGGAACACCGGGGAGCTGTTTTTT

clone size: few
D gene: -
J gene: TRBJ1-5
V gene: TRBV7-2
CDR3 protein: CASSSYRSSNQPQHF
CDR3 DNA: TGTGCCAGCAGCTCGTACAGGAGCAGCAATCAGCCCCAGCATTTT

clone size: many
D gene: -
J gene: TRBJ2-3
V gene: TRBV3-1
CDR3 protein: CASSQGSRGSSTDTQYF
CDR3 DNA: TGTGCCAGCAGCCAGGGTAGCCGGGGCTCTAGCACAGATACGCAGTATTTT

clone size: many
D gene: -
J gene: TRBJ2-5
V gene: TRBV9
CDR3 protein: CASSPRSDGETQYF
CDR3 DNA: TGTGCCAGCAGCCCCAGGTCCGATGGAGAGACCCAGTACTTC

clone size: many
D gene: -
J gene: TRBJ2-3
V gene: TRBV20-1
CDR3 protein: CSARKGGSTDTQYF
CDR3 DNA: TGCAGTGCTAGAAAGGGGGGGAGCACAGATACGCAGTATTTT

clone size: few
D gene: -
J gene: TRBJ1-5
V gene: TRBV7-2
CDR3 protein: CASSLVGGRSNQPQHF
CDR3 DNA: TGTGCCAGCAGCTTAGTGGGGGGCCGTAGCAATCAGCCCCAGCATTTT

clone size: many
D gene: -
J gene: TRBJ1-2
V gene: TRBV12-3/TRBV12-4
CDR3 protein: CASSLFLKGPGDVSGGYTF
CDR3 DNA: TGTGCCAGCAGTTTATTCCTCAAGGGTCCCGGGGACGTCTCGGGTGGCTACACCTTC

clone size: many
D gene: -
J gene: TRBJ2-7
V gene: TRBV7-9
CDR3 protein: CASSSQGGPAYEQYF
CDR3 DNA: TGTGCCAGCAGCTCCCAGGGAGGCCCCGCCTACGAGCAGTACTTC

clone size: -
D gene: -
J gene: TRBJ1-1
V gene: TRBV19
CDR3 protein: CASSSRDGTEAFF
CDR3 DNA: TGTGCCAGTAGTAGTCGGGACGGTACTGAAGCTTTCTTT

clone size: few
D gene: TRBD1
J gene: TRBJ1-1
V gene: TRBV18
CDR3 protein: CASSQRDRVGTEAFF
CDR3 DNA: TGTGCCAGCTCACAACGGGACAGGGTGGGAACGGAAGCTTTCTTT

clone size: few
D gene: -
J gene: TRBJ2-2
V gene: TRBV7-9
CDR3 protein: CASSGARGLNTGELFF
CDR3 DNA: TGTGCCAGCAGCGGGGCCAGGGGTCTTAACACCGGGGAGCTGTTTTTT

clone size: many
D gene: -
J gene: TRBJ2-1
V gene: TRBV20-1
CDR3 protein: CSAPPRAGASSYNEQFF
CDR3 DNA: TGCAGTGCTCCCCCCAGGGCGGGGGCGAGTTCCTACAATGAGCAGTTCTTC

clone size: many
D gene: -
J gene: TRBJ2-2
V gene: TRBV2
CDR3 protein: CASSDDQLYTGELFF
CDR3 DNA: TGTGCCAGCAGTGATGACCAGCTATACACCGGGGAGCTGTTTTTT

clone size: many
D gene: -
J gene: TRBJ1-5
V gene: TRBV14
CDR3 protein: CASTRTWNQPQHF
CDR3 DNA: TGTGCCAGCACCCGGACTTGGAATCAGCCCCAGCATTTT

clone size: many
D gene: -
J gene: TRBJ2-1
V gene: TRBV5-4
CDR3 protein: CASSSPRGDYNEQFF
CDR3 DNA: TGTGCCAGCAGCTCCCCCAGGGGGGACTACAATGAGCAGTTCTTC

clone size: few
D gene: -
J gene: TRBJ1-1
V gene: TRBV6-1
CDR3 protein: CASSPIGSEAFF
CDR3 DNA: TGTGCCAGCAGCCCGATTGGTTCTGAAGCTTTCTTT

clone size: many
D gene: TRBD1
J gene: TRBJ1-1
V gene: TRBV5-4
CDR3 protein: CASSPGQGRGNTEAFF
CDR3 DNA: TGTGCCAGCAGCCCGGGACAGGGTAGGGGAAACACTGAAGCTTTCTTT

clone size: many
D gene: -
J gene: TRBJ2-2
V gene: TRBV5-1
CDR3 protein: CASSFWDNTGELFF
CDR3 DNA: TGCGCCAGCAGCTTTTGGGACAACACCGGGGAGCTGTTTTTT

clone size: -
D gene: TRBD1
J gene: TRBJ2-7
V gene: TRBV5-1
CDR3 protein: CASSYGLGQGASEQYF
CDR3 DNA: TGCGCCAGCAGTTACGGTCTGGGACAGGGGGCTTCCGAGCAGTACTTC

clone size: many
D gene: -
J gene: TRBJ1-1
V gene: TRBV12-3/TRBV12-4
CDR3 protein: CASRTGMENTEAFF
CDR3 DNA: TGTGCCAGCAGAACAGGGATGGAGAACACTGAAGCTTTCTTT

clone size: few
D gene: -
J gene: TRBJ2-1
V gene: TRBV5-1
CDR3 protein: CASSLNSLRGEQFF
CDR3 DNA: TGCGCCAGCAGCTTAAACTCCCTCAGGGGTGAGCAGTTCTTC

clone size: many
D gene: TRBD1
J gene: TRBJ2-2
V gene: TRBV5-1
CDR3 protein: CASSFGTGSTGELFF
CDR3 DNA: TGCGCCAGCAGCTTCGGGACAGGGAGCACCGGGGAGCTGTTTTTT

clone size: many
D gene: -
J gene: TRBJ2-1
V gene: TRBV4-1
CDR3 protein: CASSQEGGNVEQFF
CDR3 DNA: TGCGCCAGCAGCCAAGAAGGAGGGAATGTGGAGCAGTTCTTC

clone size: many
D gene: TRBD1
J gene: TRBJ1-6
V gene: TRBV20-1
CDR3 protein: CSATDRGWGNSPLHF
CDR3 DNA: TGCAGTGCTACCGACAGGGGCTGGGGTAATTCACCCCTCCACTTT

clone size: many
D gene: -
J gene: TRBJ2-7
V gene: TRBV20-1
CDR3 protein: CSAARTGTYEQYF
CDR3 DNA: TGCAGTGCTGCCCGGACTGGAACCTACGAGCAGTACTTC

clone size: many
D gene: -
J gene: TRBJ2-1
V gene: TRBV20-1
CDR3 protein: CSAYLTGSSYNEQFF
CDR3 DNA: TGCAGTGCCTACCTCACGGGAAGTTCCTACAATGAGCAGTTCTTC

clone size: few
D gene: -
J gene: TRBJ2-2
V gene: TRBV12-5
CDR3 protein: CASGLSPNTGELFF
CDR3 DNA: TGTGCTAGTGGTTTGTCCCCGAACACCGGGGAGCTGTTTTTT

clone size: -
D gene: -
J gene: TRBJ1-1
V gene: TRBV9
CDR3 protein: CASSVGAVRRNTEAFF
CDR3 DNA: TGTGCCAGCAGCGTAGGCGCTGTTCGCAGGAACACTGAAGCTTTCTTT

clone size: many
D gene: -
J gene: TRBJ2-7
V gene: TRBV28
CDR3 protein: CASSFMGNPYEQYF
CDR3 DNA: TGTGCCAGCAGTTTTATGGGAAACCCCTACGAGCAGTACTTC

clone size: -
D gene: -
J gene: TRBJ1-1
V gene: TRBV19
CDR3 protein: CASSIAKGLMNTEAFF
CDR3 DNA: TGTGCCAGTAGTATCGCCAAGGGGCTCATGAACACTGAAGCTTTCTTT

clone size: many
D gene: -
J gene: TRBJ2-2
V gene: TRBV12-3/TRBV12-4
CDR3 protein: CASRASRRWNTGELFF
CDR3 DNA: TGTGCCAGCAGGGCTAGCCGACGCTGGAACACCGGGGAGCTGTTTTTT